This T cell receptor beta chain was found in a study of T cell changes during pregnancy in multiple sclerosis. Profiling relied on immunoSEQ multiplex PCR, and the TCRdb table lists in-frame clones only, not all of them. The table shows tens of thousands of clones, with about 95% occurring only once. V gave up 10 bases and J gave up 7 bases, with 17 bases separating them. The germline CDR1 and CDR2 sequences are SNHLY and FYNNEI. CDR3 length: 13 residues. This rearrangement joins TRBV2 to TRBJ2-1; D gene uncertain. This TCR was sampled from a female donor with multiple sclerosis, enrolled in a pregnancy study. This material consisted of peripheral blood, taken in the second trimester of pregnancy. CDR3 bases: TGTGCCACCAACTCCCCTAGTAAGAATGAGCAGTTCTTC. Amino acids: CATNSPSKNEQFF.